This T cell receptor beta chain came from a study of blood T cell repertoires in COVID-19. Study background: The United States, Italy and Spain provided the acute and convalescent COVID-19 samples.

Sequencing used immunoSEQ multiplex PCR; TCRdb keeps in-frame clones, though not all of them. This table holds around 130,000 clones, under 90% found once. The germline V gene has CDR1 MNHEY and CDR2 SMNVEV (reference sequence). V dropped 4 bases and J dropped 5; count of bases not matched to a gene: 5. This CDR3 contains 14 residues. The source material was peripheral blood. The TCR was taken from a woman aged 55-75 years with acute or convalescent COVID-19. This chain connects TRBV27 to TRBJ2-5, with TRBD1 identical over 9 bases. CDR3 DNA sequence: TGTGCCAGCAGTTCACAGGGGGCGCGGGAGACCCAGTACTTC. Its protein is CASSSQGARETQYF.